Following are 4 T cell receptor beta chains from one sample sequenced in a study of graft-versus-host responses after intestinal transplantation (dated by TCRdb to the early 2020s). Taken with the paper, the label for time point translates to: cells obtained before transplantation from donor or recipient. Libraries came from the immunoSEQ multiplex PCR assay. Drawn from immuneACCESS, this table holds only the in-frame rearrangements with V and J called that TCRdb kept. Clones are partly lost; checked studies trace under half to an unresolved V gene and leave the rest unexplained. The sample table holds about 130,000 clones, of which roughly 91% were seen once. The ten most abundant clones make up 0.19% of the sample. Their cognate antigens are unknown. Sample: unstimulated CD4+ T cells sorted from spleen or lymph node cells, taken before intestinal transplant. The source is a human donor who received an intestinal transplant.

The rearrangement uses TRBV14 and TRBJ2-1; TRBD2 matches at 11 bases. This CDR3 is built from 15 residues. The germline gives CDR1 SGHDN, CDR2 FVKESK. V lost 5 bases to trimming and J lost 7 bases; unmatched junction nucleotides: 7. The CDR3 region has the DNA TGTGCCAGCAGCTCATTGGGACTAGCGGTTAATGAGCAGTTCTTC. It codes for CASSSLGLAVNEQFF.

V and J are TRBV18 and TRBJ2-4, with 9 bases aligning to TRBD1. The J segment lost 0 bases and the V segment lost 6 bases, leaving 6 bases of the junction unmatched. The length of the CDR3 is 16 residues. The germline gives CDR1 KGHSH, CDR2 LQKENI. This CDR3 reads CASSFDRGRAKNIQYF. CDR3 DNA sequence: TGTGCCAGCTCCTTCGACAGGGGGAGAGCCAAAAACATTCAGTACTTC.

Turning to this clone: Germline is not matched at one junction end, which may reflect a read error. This sequence joins TRBV30 and TRBJ1-5; D is possibly TRBD1 (6 bases). The germline CDR1 and CDR2 sequences are GTSNPN and SVGIG (reference sequence). The CDR3 loop spans 14 amino acids. The CDR3, as DNA: TGTGCCTGGAGTGTACGACGGGACAATCGGCCCCAGCATTTT. Translation: CAWSVRRDNRPQHF.

The chain carries TRBV27 and TRBJ2-1; D is unclear. From germline, CDR1 is MNHEY and CDR2 SMNVEV (reference sequence). The CDR3 has 13 residues. Between the trimmed V and J ends, which lost 6 bases and 3 bases, there was a span of 9 bases. Written as DNA, the CDR3 is TGTGCCAGCAGCAGTCCCTTCTACAATGAGCAGTTCTTC. It translates to CASSSPFYNEQFF.